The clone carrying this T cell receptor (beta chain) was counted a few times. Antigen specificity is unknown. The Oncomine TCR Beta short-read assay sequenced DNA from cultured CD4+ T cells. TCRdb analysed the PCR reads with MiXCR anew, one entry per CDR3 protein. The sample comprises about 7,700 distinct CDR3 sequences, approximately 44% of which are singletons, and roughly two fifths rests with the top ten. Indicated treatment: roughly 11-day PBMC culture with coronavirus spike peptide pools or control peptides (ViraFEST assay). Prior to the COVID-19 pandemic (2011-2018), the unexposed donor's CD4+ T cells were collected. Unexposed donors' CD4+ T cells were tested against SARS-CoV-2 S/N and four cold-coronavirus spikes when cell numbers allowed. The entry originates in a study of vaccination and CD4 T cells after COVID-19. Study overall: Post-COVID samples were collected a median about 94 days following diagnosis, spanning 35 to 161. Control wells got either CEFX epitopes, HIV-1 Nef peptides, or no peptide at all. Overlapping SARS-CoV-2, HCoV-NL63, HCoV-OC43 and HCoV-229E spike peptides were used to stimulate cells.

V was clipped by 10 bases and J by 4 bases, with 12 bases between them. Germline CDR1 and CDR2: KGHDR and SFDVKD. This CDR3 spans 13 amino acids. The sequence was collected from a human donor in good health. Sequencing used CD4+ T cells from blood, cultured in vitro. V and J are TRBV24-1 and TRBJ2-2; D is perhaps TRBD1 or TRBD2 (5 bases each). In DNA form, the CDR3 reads TGTGCCACTTCCCCCGGGACCACCGGGGAGCTGTTTTTT. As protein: CATSPGTTGELFF.